Below, one TCR beta chain is given with its context. This clone was detected ten times or more. Its cognate antigen has yet to be identified. One end of the junction fails to match germline, which may point to a read error. The read terminates 3 residues before the CDR3 end, so the remaining end is supplied by the germline J gene. Predominantly Caucasian heritage was noted among both the CVID patients and the healthy controls. Heparinized peripheral whole blood samples of about 4.5 to 8.5 ml were obtained from each donor. Genomic DNA from adults with common variable immune deficiency (CVID) and from healthy adult controls was used for sequencing of TCRbeta CDR3 repertoires. The control group comprised some 22 healthy adult volunteers, about twelve female and about 10 male, aged about 23 to 75 years with a mean age of approximately 35. Diluted blood was subjected to density centrifugation over Hypaque 1077 or Ficoll-Paque for isolation of peripheral blood mononuclear cells. Unsorted mononuclear cells served as the source of genomic DNA, which was extracted either by Qiagen column purification or by a centrifugation-based method.

For sequencing input, CVID and control samples contributed equivalent amounts of genomic DNA. For every sample, a 60 bp segment covering the rearranged TCRbeta CDR3 region was amplified and then sequenced. The immunoSEQ assay, a bias-corrected multiplex PCR combined with high-throughput sequencing, was used for TCRbeta amplification. In the original analysis: Every unique nucleotide sequence was considered a clone and was annotated with V, D and J genes, copy number and frequency. Sequences were labeled productive if in frame, and non-productive if out of frame or containing stop codons. As previously described, clonality was computed from Shannon's entropy. The predicted amino acid sequences of productive clones were used to derive mean CDR3 Kyte-Doolittle hydropathy. Hierarchical clustering of scaled V gene usage was performed with the R hclust function using Manhattan distance and complete linkage. Sharing of clones by CDR3 amino acid sequence was evaluated through resampling of 12 repertoires per group over 100 rounds. Repertoires were searched for approximately 70 published EBV-specific and 200 to 300 published CMV-specific TCRbeta sequences. A couple of CVID samples yielding fewer than 10,000 sequences were excluded from analysis, leaving some 40 CVID repertoires. The immuneACCESS repertoire file appears here via TCRdb, limited to in-frame rearrangements. These files lack a portion of the clones; in checked studies, under half of the deficit traces to unresolved V genes, and the cause of the others is not known. V, J and clone size were drawn from that table, and D and trimming were deduced from the DNA. The sample features under 50,000 clones, and none is a singleton. The ten top clones hold approximately 6.3% of the sample.

Inclusive of the bounding cysteine and phenylalanine, the CDR3 is 13 residues long. The 30 bases shown cover part of the CDR3, and their frame starts at base 1. The data are from a study of T cell clonality in common variable immunodeficiency (dated by TCRdb to about 2015). Study-level results and caveats: Differences among patients in the CVID cohort limited the correlations between repertoire features and clinical complications. Despite equal DNA input, controls averaged roughly 80,000 unique sequences per sample versus some 30,000 in CVID samples. Reportedly, TCRbeta sequences from CVID had fewer deletions and N-nucleotide insertions, and highly modified clones with 13 or more V deletions were absent from CVID. Increased TCRbeta clonality was found in CVID subjects compared with healthy controls (t-test p = 0.018), with the increase being most characteristic of about a third of subjects. The authors noted that sequencing repertoires of T cell subpopulations would be needed to clarify what caused the increased clonality in CVID. CVID subjects shared fewer TCRbeta clones with each other than healthy controls did (p < 0.0001).

This TCR derives from a person aged 18 to 70 in good health. Sequenced material: peripheral blood mononuclear cells. The chain uses TRBV12-3 or TRBV12-4 and TRBJ2-3; the central 8 bases match TRBD2. The CDR3 has the sequence CASSSGGPETQYF. The covered CDR3 bases are TGTGCCAGCAGTTCGGGGGGGCCAGAGACG.